One and the same sample provided the 17 T cell receptor beta chains below, sequenced in a study of T cells in localized non-small cell lung cancer. Assay: immunoSEQ multiplex PCR; the TCRdb copy retains only in-frame clones and omits some. Of 65,000 to 80,000 clones listed, approximately 84% are singletons. Sequences were derived from peripheral blood, sampled before any cancer treatment. The receptors derive from a female donor aged 60 or older with stage I lung adenocarcinoma.

J is TRBJ2-5 and V is TRBV11-3; TRBD2 aligns across 7 bases. Germline V CDR1 and CDR2: SGHNT, YENEEA. The V and J ends lost 2 bases and 5 bases, in that order; junction bases with no gene match: 8. The CDR3 length is 15 residues. The CDR3 is CASSLSSGVGETQYF. The CDR3 nucleotides are TGTGCCAGCAGCTTATCCAGCGGGGTGGGGGAGACCCAGTACTTC. Combining the CDR3 with reference TRBV11-3 and TRBJ2-5 gives the whole variable domain EAGVVQSPRYKIIEKKQPVAFWCNPISGHNTLYWYLQNLGQGPELLIRYENEEAVDDSQLPKDRFSAERLKGVDSTLKIQPAELGDSAVYLCASSLSSGVGETQYFGPGTRLLVL.

This chain uses TRBV5-1 with TRBJ2-5, with 9 nucleotides matching TRBD1. The CDR3 has 15 residues. CDR1 SGHRS and CDR2 YFSETQ come from the germline V gene. J lost 5 bases, V lost 4 bases, and 9 bases had no gene match. CDR3: CASSAGQGMGETQYF. The CDR3 DNA follows: TGCGCCAGCAGCGCCGGACAGGGGATGGGGGAGACCCAGTACTTC.

The V and J genes are TRBV7-2 and TRBJ2-4, with 7 bases aligning to TRBD1. The CDR3 runs 16 residues. With V trimmed by 3 bases and J by 5 bases, 10 bases remained unmatched. Germline V gives CDR1 SGHTA, CDR2 FQGNSA. CDR3 sequence: CASSLGTASGQNIQYF. The CDR3 DNA reads as TGTGCCAGCAGCTTGGGGACAGCGAGCGGCCAAAACATTCAGTACTTC. The full variable domain, in which reference TRBV7-2 and TRBJ2-4 provide the parts outside the CDR3, is GAGVSQSPSNKVTEKGKDVELRCDPISGHTALYWYRQSLGQGLEFLIYFQGNSAPDKSGLPSDRFSAERTGGSVSTLTIQRTQQEDSAVYLCASSLGTASGQNIQYFGAGTRLSVL.

The J gene is TRBJ2-7, the V gene TRBV7-8; TRBD2 matches 8 bases. The CDR3 runs to 14 residues. The germline V gene has CDR1 SGHVS and CDR2 FQNEAQ. V lost 7 bases to trimming and J lost 4 bases; unmatched junction nucleotides: 9. The DNA of the CDR3 is TGTGCCAGCACCCCCATGGCGGGAGGTTACGAGCAGTACTTC. Translated, it gives CASTPMAGGYEQYF.

V gene TRBV9 combines with J gene TRBJ2-7; 11 nucleotides match TRBD1. The trim removed 0 bases at V and 4 bases at J, leaving 0 bases unmatched. The CDR3 loop spans 14 amino acids. In germline, CDR1 is SGDLS, CDR2 YYNGEE. The CDR3 DNA reads TGTGCCAGCAGCGTAGGGGACAGGGGGTACGAGCAGTACTTC. Protein: CASSVGDRGYEQYF. Full variable domain (rest looked up from reference TRBV9 and TRBJ2-7): DSGVTQTPKHLITATGQRVTLRCSPRSGDLSVYWYQQSLDQGLQFLIQYYNGEERAKGNILERFSAQQFPDLHSELNLSSLELGDSALYFCASSVGDRGYEQYFGPGTRLTVT.

This clone came up a few times. V gene TRBV7-9 combines with J gene TRBJ1-2; TRBD1 aligns across 8 bases. This CDR3 has 13 amino acids. J gave up 7 bases and V 7 bases, and 8 bases lay outside the gene matches. The V gene's germline CDR1 is SEHNR and CDR2 FQNEAQ (reference sequence). For the CDR3, the DNA is TGTGCCAGCACCATCTCTGGACAGGGTGGCTACACCTTC. Its protein product is CASTISGQGGYTF.

This clone showed up just once. For the CDR3, the DNA is TGCGCCAGCAGCCAAGATCTTAGGGGAGAGCAGCCCCAGCATTTT. It specifies CASSQDLRGEQPQHF. V gene TRBV4-3 combines with J gene TRBJ1-5; perhaps TRBD1 as D (5 bases). The CDR3 consists of 15 residues. Trimming stripped 0 bases from V and 7 bases from J, with 13 bases between. Germline V gene sequence: CDR1 LGHNA, CDR2 YSLEER.

The CDR3 DNA reads as TGTGCCAGCAACCCTTATAGGCGGGGCCCCAAGGAGACCCAGTACTTC. Protein sequence: CASNPYRRGPKETQYF. The chain carries TRBV27 and TRBJ2-5; D might be TRBD2 (6 bases). CDR3 size: 16 residues. V was trimmed by 7 bases and J by 5 bases, leaving 23 bases between them. Germline V gene lookup returns CDR1 MNHEY and CDR2 SMNVEV (reference sequence).

This clone came up a few times. The chain employs TRBV2 and TRBJ2-1; no reliable D call. In germline, CDR1 is SNHLY, CDR2 FYNNEI. The CDR3 extends over 12 amino acids. V was clipped by 3 bases and J by 9 bases, with 9 bases between them. The CDR3 DNA reads as TGTGCCAGCAGTGATTTCCATCCTGAGCAGTTCTTC. Amino acid sequence: CASSDFHPEQFF. Drawing the rest from reference TRBV2 and TRBJ2-1, the complete variable domain is EPEVTQTPSHQVTQMGQEVILRCVPISNHLYFYWYRQILGQKVEFLVSFYNNEISEKSEIFDDQFSVERPDGSNFTLKIRSTKLEDSAMYFCASSDFHPEQFFGPGTRLTVL.

This clone was observed a single time. The chain is built from TRBV6-8 and TRBJ2-7, with 10 positions matching TRBD1. The CDR3 is 14 amino acids. Unmatched junction bases numbered 3, after V lost 7 bases and J lost 0 bases. From germline, CDR1 is MNHGY and CDR2 SAAAGT. CDR3 sequence: CASKGQGSSYEQYF. The CDR3 DNA sequence: TGTGCCAGCAAGGGACAGGGGAGCTCCTACGAGCAGTACTTC.

The V gene is TRBV15, the J gene TRBJ2-3, with 8 bases fitting TRBD2. The CDR3 totals 17 residues. Per germline, CDR1 LNHNV and CDR2 YYDKDF (reference sequence). V was clipped by 3 bases and J by 2 bases; unmatched bases: 10. Here the CDR3 DNA reads TGTGCCACCAGCAGGGCGGGGGGAAGCGGGTTCACAGATACGCAGTATTTT. Translated: CATSRAGGSGFTDTQYF.

In its sample, this clone was seen a few times. The V gene is TRBV6-1, the J gene TRBJ2-3; D tentatively reads TRBD1 or TRBD2 (6 bases each). From germline, CDR1 is MNHNS and CDR2 SASEGT. V lost 1 base and J 4 bases, leaving 15 bases between the germline ends. This CDR3 region has 16 residues. This CDR3 is CASSEEVSGAADTQYF. Here the CDR3 DNA reads TGTGCCAGCAGTGAAGAAGTATCGGGGGCTGCAGATACGCAGTATTTT.

This clone is labeled medium-sized. The rearrangement uses TRBV5-1 and TRBJ1-1, with a tentative D call TRBD1 (6 bases). There are 12 residues in the CDR3. CDR1 is SGHRS, CDR2 YFSETQ, per germline. The V and J ends lost 5 bases and 5 bases respectively, with 10 bases between them. The CDR3 here is CASRTGRTEAFF. The CDR3 bases are TGCGCCAGCAGAACAGGGAGAACTGAAGCTTTCTTT.

The chain links TRBV4-2 to TRBJ2-3; the D is unclear. The CDR3 is 16 amino acids. Germline CDR1 and CDR2: LGHNA and YNFKEQ. Trimming took 0 bases from V and 4 from J, leaving 14 bases between them. This CDR3 reads CASSQDRPPAPDTQYF. The DNA of the CDR3 is TGTGCCAGCAGCCAAGACCGGCCACCCGCCCCAGATACGCAGTATTTT.

As to this clone: One end of the junction varies from germline; a read error may be responsible. The chain joins TRBV18 to TRBJ2-7; a possible D gene is TRBD2 (6 bases). The CDR3 runs 14 residues. The germline CDR1 and CDR2 sequences are KGHSH and LQKENI. CDR3 region: CASPPERGTYEQYF. CDR3 nucleotide sequence: TGTGCCAGCCCACCAGAACGGGGGACCTACGAGCAGTACTTC.

About this clone itself: Mismatch with germline at one junction end may stem from a read error. The chain recombines TRBV4-1 with TRBJ1-2, with 9 bases fitting TRBD1. The CDR3 runs 16 residues. CDR1 and CDR2 (germline): MGHRA, YSYEKL. CDR3 sequence reads: CASSPDRGVTNYGYIF. CDR3 sequence (DNA): TGCGCCAGCAGCCCGGACAGGGGTGTCACGAACTATGGCTACATCTTC.

The chain combines TRBV5-1 with TRBJ1-1, with 9 bases aligning to TRBD1. The CDR3 has 16 residues. V dropped 1 base and J dropped 5; count of bases not matched to a gene: 9. Per the germline V gene, CDR1 is SGHRS and CDR2 is YFSETQ. The CDR3 here is CASSLSGTGRETEAFF. The CDR3 DNA reads as TGCGCCAGCAGCTTGTCCGGGACAGGGAGGGAAACTGAAGCTTTCTTT.